These T cell receptor beta chains were read from a single sample in a study of cytomegalovirus exposure and HLA in healthy donors. The protocol was immunoSEQ multiplex PCR, while the TCRdb copy is restricted to in-frame clones and leaves out a portion. The sample carries under 300,000 clones, roughly four fifths recorded once. Sequencing was carried out using PBMCs. The origin of the receptors is a woman aged 55-69 years in good health and CMV-seropositive. Both conserved end residues are part of each CDR3. A D gene is named only where the DNA matches it firmly. Only part of the rows carry a size: once, few, many, or a class if the clone is expanded.

abundance | d_gene | j_gene | v_gene | len | CDR3aa | CDR3nt
NA | TRBD1 | TRBJ2-1 | TRBV5-6 | 14 | CASSLQGAYNEQFF | TGTGCCAGCAGCTTACAGGGGGCTTACAATGAGCAGTTCTTC
NA | TRBD1 | TRBJ2-2 | TRBV11-2 | 14 | CASSFGTGRGELFF | TGTGCCAGCAGCTTCGGGACAGGACGGGGGGAGCTGTTTTTT
NA | NA | TRBJ1-4 | TRBV5-1 | 17 | CASSLAPDIATNEKLFF | TGCGCCAGCAGCTTGGCGCCGGACATCGCAACTAATGAAAAACTGTTTTTT
NA | TRBD2 | TRBJ2-1 | TRBV5-6 | 17 | CASSFWAGVTAGAEQFF | TGTGCCAGCAGCTTTTGGGCAGGGGTTACAGCGGGGGCTGAGCAGTTCTTC
once | NA | TRBJ2-3 | TRBV6-1 | 15 | CASSDLPQRTDTQYF | TGTGCCAGCAGTGATCTACCGCAGAGGACAGATACGCAGTATTTT
NA | TRBD2 | TRBJ2-1 | TRBV5-1 | 15 | CASSPRTSGSDEQFF | TGCGCCAGCAGCCCACGGACTAGCGGGAGTGATGAGCAGTTCTTC
NA | TRBD1 | TRBJ1-5 | TRBV27 | 16 | CASSFRGQGASQPQHF | TGTGCCAGCAGTTTTCGGGGTCAGGGGGCCTCTCAGCCCCAGCATTTT
NA | TRBD1 | TRBJ2-7 | TRBV25-1 | 12 | CASGQGTYEQYF | TGTGCCAGCGGACAGGGGACCTACGAGCAGTACTTC
NA | TRBD2 | TRBJ2-6 | TRBV2 | 17 | CASSWTSGDSGANVLTF | TGTGCCAGCAGTTGGACTAGCGGTGACTCCGGGGCCAACGTCCTGACTTTC
NA | NA | TRBJ2-7 | TRBV10-3 | 12 | CAISEIGDEQYF | TGTGCCATCAGTGAAATAGGGGACGAGCAGTACTTC
NA | NA | TRBJ2-7 | TRBV19 | 12 | CASSTSAGEQYF | TGTGCCAGTAGTACATCAGCGGGCGAGCAGTACTTC
NA | TRBD1 | TRBJ2-5 | TRBV5-1 | 14 | CASSLEGQKETQYF | TGCGCCAGCAGCTTGGAGGGACAGAAAGAGACCCAGTACTTC
few | NA | TRBJ1-2 | TRBV30 | 14 | CAWSVLTGSYGYTF | TGTGCCTGGAGTGTACTAACGGGGAGCTATGGCTACACCTTC
NA | NA | TRBJ2-7 | TRBV9 | 15 | CASSVSASVSYEQYF | TGTGCCAGCTCTGTGTCGGCTAGCGTCTCCTACGAGCAGTACTTC
NA | TRBD1 | TRBJ2-7 | TRBV6-5 | 13 | CASSYSGTDQQYF | TGTGCCAGCAGTTACTCGGGGACAGACCAGCAGTACTTC
NA | NA | TRBJ2-7 | TRBV6-5 | 14 | CASSSPLPVSEQYF | TGTGCCAGCAGTTCTCCTCTACCGGTCTCCGAGCAGTACTTC
NA | TRBD2 | TRBJ2-7 | TRBV18 | 14 | CASSPTSGGYEQYF | TGTGCCAGCTCACCGACTAGCGGGGGCTACGAGCAGTACTTC
NA | NA | TRBJ2-1 | TRBV2 | 14 | CASSESGGDNEQFF | TGTGCCAGCAGTGAATCCGGCGGTGATAATGAGCAGTTCTTC
NA | TRBD2 | TRBJ2-3 | TRBV19 | 19 | CASRRGLAGSRGGPDTQYF | TGTGCCAGTAGAAGAGGACTAGCGGGATCAAGAGGAGGCCCAGATACGCAGTATTTT
NA | NA | TRBJ2-7 | TRBV29-1 | 12 | CSVDTRGDEQYF | TGCAGCGTTGATACCAGGGGAGACGAGCAGTACTTC
NA | TRBD2 | TRBJ2-7 | TRBV10-3 | 15 | CAISESPSGRYEQYF | TGTGCCATCAGTGAGTCCCCTAGCGGGAGGTACGAGCAGTACTTC
few | TRBD2 | TRBJ2-5 | TRBV5-4 | 15 | CASSLLSGSGGTQYF | TGTGCCAGCAGCTTGCTGTCGGGTTCGGGAGGGACCCAGTACTTC
NA | NA | TRBJ2-7 | TRBV5-1 | 16 | CASSLGPRASSYEQYF | TGCGCCAGCAGCTTGGGCCCCCGAGCGAGCTCCTACGAGCAGTACTTC
NA | NA | TRBJ1-1 | TRBV21-1 | 15 | CASNLDSRRWTEAFF | TGTGCCAGCAACCTGGACAGCCGAAGATGGACTGAAGCTTTCTTT
NA | NA | TRBJ2-3 | TRBV5-4 | 18 | CASSLKGGPGLLADTQYF | TGTGCCAGCAGCCTCAAAGGGGGCCCGGGACTCCTCGCAGATACGCAGTATTTT
NA | NA | TRBJ1-2 | TRBV30 | 12 | CAWSVQGLGYTF | TGTGCCTGGAGTGTACAGGGCTTGGGCTACACCTTC
few | TRBD1 | TRBJ2-2 | TRBV19 | 15 | CASLDRQGDTGELFF | TGTGCCAGTTTAGACCGACAGGGCGACACCGGGGAGCTGTTTTTT
NA | TRBD2 | TRBJ2-3 | TRBV6-5 | 15 | CASSYRTSGTDTQYF | TGTGCCAGCAGTTACAGGACTAGCGGCACAGATACGCAGTATTTT
few | TRBD2 | TRBJ2-2 | TRBV6-6 | 15 | CASDRLAGNTGELFF | TGTGCCAGCGATCGACTAGCGGGGAACACCGGGGAGCTGTTTTTT
NA | NA | TRBJ1-1 | TRBV5-1 | 14 | CASRPTGGVPEAFF | TGCGCCAGCAGGCCCACAGGAGGGGTCCCTGAAGCTTTCTTT
NA | NA | TRBJ2-1 | TRBV29-1 | 14 | CSVVLVPTYNEQFF | TGCAGCGTTGTACTAGTCCCCACCTACAATGAGCAGTTCTTC
NA | NA | TRBJ2-1 | TRBV19 | 12 | CASSGMISEQFF | TGTGCCAGTAGTGGCATGATCTCTGAGCAGTTCTTC
NA | NA | TRBJ2-6 | TRBV6-5 | 14 | CASSRFSGANVLTF | TGTGCCAGCAGTCGTTTCTCTGGGGCCAACGTCCTGACTTTC
once | NA | TRBJ1-4 | TRBV5-6 | 13 | CASSLPTNEKLFF | TGTGCCAGCAGCTTGCCTACTAATGAAAAACTGTTTTTT
NA | TRBD1 | TRBJ1-1 | TRBV19 | 15 | CASSLTGGSGTEAFF | TGTGCCAGTAGTCTGACAGGGGGCAGTGGGACTGAAGCTTTCTTT
NA | TRBD1 | TRBJ1-1 | TRBV11-2 | 15 | CASRRPPGGHTEAFF | TGTGCCAGCAGGCGGCCTCCAGGGGGGCACACTGAAGCTTTCTTT
once | NA | TRBJ2-5 | TRBV4-1 | 15 | CASSQDFTPQETQYF | TGCGCCAGCAGCCAAGATTTTACTCCCCAAGAGACCCAGTACTTC
NA | NA | TRBJ2-1 | TRBV10-2 | 17 | CASSDGGTRTSYNEQFF | TGCGCCAGCAGTGACGGCGGGACCCGAACCTCCTACAATGAGCAGTTCTTC
NA | TRBD1 | TRBJ1-3 | TRBV15 | 16 | CATSRASTGVGNTIYF | TGTGCCACCAGCAGAGCCTCCACAGGGGTCGGAAACACCATATATTTT
few | NA | TRBJ1-1 | TRBV4-1 | 14 | CASSQTSTNTEAFF | TGCGCCAGCAGCCAGACAAGTACGAACACTGAAGCTTTCTTT
NA | TRBD2 | TRBJ2-4 | TRBV9 | 16 | CASSGLAGGTKNIQYF | TGTGCCAGCAGCGGCTTAGCGGGGGGAACCAAAAACATTCAGTACTTC
NA | NA | TRBJ1-1 | TRBV27 | 10 | CATSSGVTFF | TGTGCCACTTCGTCCGGGGTAACTTTCTTT
once | NA | TRBJ2-1 | TRBV5-1 | 13 | CASKSSPYDEQFF | TGCGCCAGCAAGAGTAGCCCCTATGATGAGCAGTTCTTC
NA | NA | TRBJ1-1 | TRBV7-9 | 14 | CASSLRGMVPEAFF | TGTGCCAGCAGCTTAAGGGGGATGGTGCCTGAAGCTTTCTTT
NA | TRBD1 | TRBJ1-2 | TRBV18 | 14 | CASSPPGQGGRYTF | TGTGCCAGCTCACCTCCGGGACAGGGTGGACGCTACACCTTC
NA | TRBD1 | TRBJ2-7 | TRBV6-1 | 15 | CASRIGQGHSYEQYF | TGTGCCAGCAGGATCGGACAGGGGCACTCCTACGAGCAGTACTTC
NA | NA | TRBJ1-5 | TRBV9 | 15 | CASSADDRLNQPQHF | TGTGCCAGCAGCGCGGATGACAGGTTAAATCAGCCCCAGCATTTT
NA | TRBD2 | TRBJ2-4 | TRBV6-1 | 17 | CASSARTSGSLKNIQYF | TGTGCCAGCAGTGCCCGGACTAGCGGGAGTCTCAAAAACATTCAGTACTTC
NA | NA | TRBJ2-7 | TRBV30 | 14 | CAWQVSSPYSEQYF | TGTGCCTGGCAAGTATCAAGCCCCTATAGCGAGCAGTACTTC
NA | NA | TRBJ1-6 | TRBV27 | 17 | CASSPSRGSSYNSPLHF | TGTGCCAGCAGTCCCTCAAGGGGGAGCTCCTATAATTCACCCCTCCACTTT
NA | NA | TRBJ1-2 | TRBV5-1 | 13 | CASSLVRSYGYTF | TGCGCCAGCAGCTTGGTGAGGAGCTATGGCTACACCTTC